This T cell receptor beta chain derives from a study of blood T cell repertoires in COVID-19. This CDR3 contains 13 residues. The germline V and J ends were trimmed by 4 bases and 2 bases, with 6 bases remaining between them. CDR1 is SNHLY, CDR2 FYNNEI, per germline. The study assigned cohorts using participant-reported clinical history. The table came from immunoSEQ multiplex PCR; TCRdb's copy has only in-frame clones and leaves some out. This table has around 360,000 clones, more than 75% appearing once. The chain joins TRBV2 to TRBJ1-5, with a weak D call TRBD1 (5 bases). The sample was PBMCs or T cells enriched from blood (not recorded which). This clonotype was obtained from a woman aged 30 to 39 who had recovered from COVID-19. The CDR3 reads CASSGGRNQPQHF. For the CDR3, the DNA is TGTGCCAGCAGTGGGGGCCGCAATCAGCCCCAGCATTTT. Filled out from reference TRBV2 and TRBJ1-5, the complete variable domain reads EPEVTQTPSHQVTQMGQEVILRCVPISNHLYFYWYRQILGQKVEFLVSFYNNEISEKSEIFDDQFSVERPDGSNFTLKIRSTKLEDSAMYFCASSGGRNQPQHFGDGTRLSIL.